Included here is one TCR beta chain sequence, with context. The entry originates in a study of monozygotic twins with inflammatory bowel disease. In germline, CDR1 is DFQATT, CDR2 SNEGSKA (reference sequence). CDR3 size: 12 residues. TCRdb derives one entry per CDR3 protein from the 5' RACE reads, leaving out DNA. This table lists over 110,000 distinct CDR3 sequences. V usage is TRBV20-1 and J usage is TRBJ2-2. The source is a human donor with ulcerative colitis or Crohn's disease, or a healthy co-twin of an affected twin (not recorded which). Sequencing was carried out using blood. The CDR3 here is CSARIDTGELFF.